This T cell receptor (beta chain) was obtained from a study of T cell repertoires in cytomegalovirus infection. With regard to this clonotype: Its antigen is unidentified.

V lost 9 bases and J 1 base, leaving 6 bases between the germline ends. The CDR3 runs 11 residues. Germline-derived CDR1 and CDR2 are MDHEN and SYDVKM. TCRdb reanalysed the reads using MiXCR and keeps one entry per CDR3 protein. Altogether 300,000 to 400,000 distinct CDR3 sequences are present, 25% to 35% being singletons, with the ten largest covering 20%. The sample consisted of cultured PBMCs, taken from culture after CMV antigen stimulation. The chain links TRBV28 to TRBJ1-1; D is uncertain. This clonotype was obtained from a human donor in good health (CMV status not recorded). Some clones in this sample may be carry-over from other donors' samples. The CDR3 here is CARKKNTEAFF. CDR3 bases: TGTGCCAGAAAGAAGAACACTGAAGCTTTCTTT.